This T cell receptor (beta chain) was sequenced during a study of graft-versus-host responses after intestinal transplantation. Whole-study context: Recipients underwent multivisceral, liver-intestinal, or isolated intestinal transplants. Each recipient received anti-thymocyte globulin induction, then tacrolimus and steroids for about 3 years.

Once graft tissue had been processed, intraepithelial and lamina propria lymphocytes were released. The V gene end was trimmed by 1 base and the J gene end by 5 bases; junction bases not matched to a gene: 6. The germline CDR1 and CDR2 sequences are LNHNV and YYDKDF (reference sequence). The CDR3 spans 17 residues. Measured with immunoSEQ multiplex PCR; TCRdb has only the in-frame clones, and not every one. This sample yields some 7,200 clones, of which 68% are seen a single time; less than 6.5% belongs to the top ten. The rearrangement uses TRBV15 and TRBJ2-5; 14 bases agree with TRBD2. The TCR was taken from a human patient who received an intestinal transplant, so some T cells may come from the graft donor. The sequencing used ileum tissue, collected around 50 days after transplant. CDR3 DNA sequence: TGTGCCACCAGCAGAGGTCCGACTAGCGGGGGGGCCGAGACCCAGTACTTC. This translates into CATSRGPTSGGAETQYF.